The TCR beta chain described here comes from a study of blood T cell repertoires in COVID-19. TCRdb's table, derived via immunoSEQ multiplex PCR, lists solely in-frame clones and lacks some. In the table there are some 300,000 clones, approximately 86% of which are singletons. The CDR3 covers 18 residues. The germline CDR1 and CDR2 sequences are SGHTA and FQGNSA. The V and J ends lost 5 bases and 4 bases respectively, with 25 bases between them. This clone was observed a handful of times. The V gene is TRBV7-2, the J gene TRBJ2-3; TRBD1 might be the D (5 bases). The TCR comes from a woman between 70 and 85 years old with COVID-19, enrolled during active disease. The specimen sequenced was peripheral blood. CDR3 bases: TGTGCCAGCAGCCCGAGGCTATGGGGCAGCCCATGGGCAGATACGCAGTATTTT. This translates into CASSPRLWGSPWADTQYF. Using reference TRBV7-2 and TRBJ2-3 for the parts outside the CDR3, the full variable domain is GAGVSQSPSNKVTEKGKDVELRCDPISGHTALYWYRQSLGQGLEFLIYFQGNSAPDKSGLPSDRFSAERTGGSVSTLTIQRTQQEDSAVYLCASSPRLWGSPWADTQYFGPGTRLTVL.